The T cell receptor (beta chain) described here comes from a study of beta chain features in type 1 diabetes. V lost 1 base to trimming and J lost 2 bases; unmatched junction nucleotides: 3. The CDR3 totals 15 residues. Germline loops: CDR1 SEHNR, CDR2 FQNEAQ (reference sequence). In total, each donor contributed a single heparinised blood draw that averaged around 100 mL. Using CD45RO/CCR7/CD25/CD127/CD95/CD27, CD4+ naive, central memory, regulatory and stem cell-like memory cells were sorted. As regards this clone: Its antigen is unidentified.

Notes on the study in general: Type 1 diabetes patients had TCRB CDR3s that were shorter (moderately but significantly so) in all four CD4+ subsets. Among type 1 diabetes patients, VDJ junctions had fewer insertions and more deletions.

TCRB transcripts that were expressed got sequenced, as all of the isolated RNA had been reverse transcribed. The assay was immunoSEQ multiplex PCR, and TCRdb's table has in-frame clones only and misses some. The table records hundreds of thousands of clones, over 10% of them present only once. This clonotype was sampled from a man aged 18-30 years with type 1 diabetes. The sample consisted of naive CD4+ T cells from blood. The rearrangement uses TRBV7-9 and TRBJ2-7; 9 nucleotides agree with TRBD1. CDR3 nucleotides: TGTGCCAGCAGCTTAGGGGGGACAGGGACCTACGAGCAGTACTTC. Translated: CASSLGGTGTYEQYF.